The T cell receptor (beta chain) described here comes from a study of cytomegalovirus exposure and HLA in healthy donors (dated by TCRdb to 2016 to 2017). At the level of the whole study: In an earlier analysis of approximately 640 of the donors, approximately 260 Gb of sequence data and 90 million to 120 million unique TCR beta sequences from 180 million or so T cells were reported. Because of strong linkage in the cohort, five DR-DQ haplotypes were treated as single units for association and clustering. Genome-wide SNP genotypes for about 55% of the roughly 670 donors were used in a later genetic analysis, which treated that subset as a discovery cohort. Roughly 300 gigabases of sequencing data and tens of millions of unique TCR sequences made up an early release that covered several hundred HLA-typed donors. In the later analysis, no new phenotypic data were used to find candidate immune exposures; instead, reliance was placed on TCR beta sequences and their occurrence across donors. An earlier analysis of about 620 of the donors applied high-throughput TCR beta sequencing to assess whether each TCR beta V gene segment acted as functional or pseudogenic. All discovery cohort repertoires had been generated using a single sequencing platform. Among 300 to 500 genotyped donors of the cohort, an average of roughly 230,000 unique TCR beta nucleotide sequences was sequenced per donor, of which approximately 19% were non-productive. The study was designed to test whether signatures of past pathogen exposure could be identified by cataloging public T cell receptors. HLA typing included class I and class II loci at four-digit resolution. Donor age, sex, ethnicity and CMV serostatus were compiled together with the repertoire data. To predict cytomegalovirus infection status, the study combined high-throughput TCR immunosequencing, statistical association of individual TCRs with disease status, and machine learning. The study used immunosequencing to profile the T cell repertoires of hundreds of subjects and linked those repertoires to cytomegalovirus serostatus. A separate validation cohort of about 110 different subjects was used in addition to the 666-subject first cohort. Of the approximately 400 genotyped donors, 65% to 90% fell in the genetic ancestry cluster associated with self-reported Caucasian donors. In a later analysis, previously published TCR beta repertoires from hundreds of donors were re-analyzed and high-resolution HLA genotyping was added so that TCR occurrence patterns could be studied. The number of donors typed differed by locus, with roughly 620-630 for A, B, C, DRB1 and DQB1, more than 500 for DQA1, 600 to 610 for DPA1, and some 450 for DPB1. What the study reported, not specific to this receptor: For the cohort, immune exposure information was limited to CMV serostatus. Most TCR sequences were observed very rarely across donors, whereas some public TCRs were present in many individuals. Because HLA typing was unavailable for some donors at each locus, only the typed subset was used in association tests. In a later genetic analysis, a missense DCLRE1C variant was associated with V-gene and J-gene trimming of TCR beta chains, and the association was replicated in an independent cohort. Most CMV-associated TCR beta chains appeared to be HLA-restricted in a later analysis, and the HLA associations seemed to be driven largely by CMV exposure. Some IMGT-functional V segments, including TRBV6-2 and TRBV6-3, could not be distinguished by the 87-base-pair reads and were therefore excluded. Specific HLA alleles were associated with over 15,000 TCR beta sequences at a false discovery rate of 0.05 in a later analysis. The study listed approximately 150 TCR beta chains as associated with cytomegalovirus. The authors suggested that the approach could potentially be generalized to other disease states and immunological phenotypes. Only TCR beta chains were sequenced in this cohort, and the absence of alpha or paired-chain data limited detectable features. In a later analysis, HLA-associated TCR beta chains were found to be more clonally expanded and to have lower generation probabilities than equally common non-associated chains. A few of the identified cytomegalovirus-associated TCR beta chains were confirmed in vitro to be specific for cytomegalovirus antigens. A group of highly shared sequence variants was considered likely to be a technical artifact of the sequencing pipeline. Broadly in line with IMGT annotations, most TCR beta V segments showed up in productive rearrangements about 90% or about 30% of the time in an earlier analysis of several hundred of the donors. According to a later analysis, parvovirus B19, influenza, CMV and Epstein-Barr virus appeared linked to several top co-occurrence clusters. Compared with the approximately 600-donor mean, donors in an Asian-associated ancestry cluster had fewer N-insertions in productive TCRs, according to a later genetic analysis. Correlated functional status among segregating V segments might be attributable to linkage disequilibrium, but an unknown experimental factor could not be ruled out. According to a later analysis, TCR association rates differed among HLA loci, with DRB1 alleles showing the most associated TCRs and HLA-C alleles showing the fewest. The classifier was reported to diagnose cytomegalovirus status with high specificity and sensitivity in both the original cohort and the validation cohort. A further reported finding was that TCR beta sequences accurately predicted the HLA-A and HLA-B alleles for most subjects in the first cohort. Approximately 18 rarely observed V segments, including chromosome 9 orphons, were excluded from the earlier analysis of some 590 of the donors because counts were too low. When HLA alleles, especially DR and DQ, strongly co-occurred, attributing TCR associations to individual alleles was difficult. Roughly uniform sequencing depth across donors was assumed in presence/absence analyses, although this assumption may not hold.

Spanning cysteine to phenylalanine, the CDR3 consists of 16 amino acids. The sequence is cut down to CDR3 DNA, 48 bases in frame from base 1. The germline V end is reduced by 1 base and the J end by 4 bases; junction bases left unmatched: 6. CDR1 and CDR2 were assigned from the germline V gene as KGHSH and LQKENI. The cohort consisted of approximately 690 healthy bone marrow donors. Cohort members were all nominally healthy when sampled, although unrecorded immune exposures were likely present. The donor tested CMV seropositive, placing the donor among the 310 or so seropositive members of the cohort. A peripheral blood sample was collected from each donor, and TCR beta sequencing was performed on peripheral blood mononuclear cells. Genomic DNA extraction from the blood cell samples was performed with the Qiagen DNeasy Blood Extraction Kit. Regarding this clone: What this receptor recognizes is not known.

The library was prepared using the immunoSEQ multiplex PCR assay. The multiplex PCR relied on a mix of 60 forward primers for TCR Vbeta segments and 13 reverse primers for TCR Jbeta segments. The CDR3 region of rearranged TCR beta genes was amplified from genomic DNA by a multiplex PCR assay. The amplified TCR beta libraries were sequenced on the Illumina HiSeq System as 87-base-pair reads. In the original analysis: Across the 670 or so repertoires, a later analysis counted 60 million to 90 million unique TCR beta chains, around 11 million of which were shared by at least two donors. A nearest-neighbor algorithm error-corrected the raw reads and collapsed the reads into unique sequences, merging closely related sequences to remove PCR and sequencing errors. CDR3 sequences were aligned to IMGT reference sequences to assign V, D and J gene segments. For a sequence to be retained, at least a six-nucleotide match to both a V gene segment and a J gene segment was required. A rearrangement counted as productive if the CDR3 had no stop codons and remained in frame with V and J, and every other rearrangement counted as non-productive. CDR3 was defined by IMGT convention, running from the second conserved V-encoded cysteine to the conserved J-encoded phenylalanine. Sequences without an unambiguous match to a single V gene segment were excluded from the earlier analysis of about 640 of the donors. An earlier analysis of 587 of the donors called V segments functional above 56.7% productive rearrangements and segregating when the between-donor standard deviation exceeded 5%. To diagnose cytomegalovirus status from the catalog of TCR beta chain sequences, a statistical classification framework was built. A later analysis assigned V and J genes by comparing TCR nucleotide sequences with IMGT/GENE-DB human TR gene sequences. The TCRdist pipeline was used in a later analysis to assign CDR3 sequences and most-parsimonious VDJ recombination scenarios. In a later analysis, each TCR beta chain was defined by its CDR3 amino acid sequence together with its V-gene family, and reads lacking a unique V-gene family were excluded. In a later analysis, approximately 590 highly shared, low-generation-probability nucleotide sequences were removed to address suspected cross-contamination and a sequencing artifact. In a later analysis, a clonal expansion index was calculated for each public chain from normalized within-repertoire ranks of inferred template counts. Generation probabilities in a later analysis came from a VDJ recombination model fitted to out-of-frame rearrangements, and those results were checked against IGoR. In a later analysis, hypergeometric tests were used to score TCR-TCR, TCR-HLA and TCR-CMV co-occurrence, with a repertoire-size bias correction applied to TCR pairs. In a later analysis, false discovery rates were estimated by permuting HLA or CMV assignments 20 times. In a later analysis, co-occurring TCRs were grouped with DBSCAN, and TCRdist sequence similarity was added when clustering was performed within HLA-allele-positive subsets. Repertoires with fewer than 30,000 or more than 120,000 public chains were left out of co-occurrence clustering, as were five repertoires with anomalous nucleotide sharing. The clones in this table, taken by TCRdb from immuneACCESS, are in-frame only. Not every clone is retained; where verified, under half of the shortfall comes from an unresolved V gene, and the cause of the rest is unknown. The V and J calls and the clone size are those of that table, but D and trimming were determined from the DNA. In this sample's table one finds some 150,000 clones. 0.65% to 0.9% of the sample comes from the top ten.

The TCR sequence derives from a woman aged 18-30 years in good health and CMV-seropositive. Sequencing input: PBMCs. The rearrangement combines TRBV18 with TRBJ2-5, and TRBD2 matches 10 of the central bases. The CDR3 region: CASSPQLAGKSETQYF. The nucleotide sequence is TGTGCCAGCTCACCACAACTAGCGGGAAAATCAGAGACCCAGTACTTC. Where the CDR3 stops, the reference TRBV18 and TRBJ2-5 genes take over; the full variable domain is NAGVMQNPRHLVRRRGQEARLRCSPMKGHSHVYWYRQLPEEGLKFMVYLQKENIIDESGMPKERFSAEFPKEGPSILRIQQVVRGDSAAYFCASSPQLAGKSETQYFGPGTRLLVL.